The 22 T cell receptor beta chains presented below share a single source sample, sequenced in a study of T-cell memory formation after mild COVID-19. TCRdb redid the calling of the 5' RACE reads with MiXCR, one entry per CDR3 protein. The sample shows some 290,000 distinct CDR3 sequences, 15% to 20% of them seen only once. Material: PBMCs or a T cell subset sorted from them (not recorded which). The source is a man younger than 35 who had mild COVID-19 (a few samples of this study predate the infection). Cell type and time point are not known.

This clonotype came up a few times. The chain couples TRBV20-1 to TRBJ1-1, with D possibly being TRBD1 (6 bases). Trimming took off 4 bases at V and 5 bases at J, with 17 bases between the two ends. This CDR3 contains 14 residues. Germline V gene sequence: CDR1 DFQATT, CDR2 SNEGSKA (reference sequence). CDR3: CSATGVAGRTEAFF. For the CDR3, the DNA is TGCAGTGCTACAGGGGTTGCAGGGCGAACTGAAGCTTTCTTT.

A few counts support this clonotype. The CDR3 loop reads CASSGDRGRTEAFF. Here the CDR3 DNA reads TGTGCCAGCAGTGGGGACAGGGGGCGAACTGAAGCTTTCTTT. The chain links TRBV25-1 to TRBJ1-1; TRBD1 agrees at 12 bases. CDR3 length equals 14 residues. V was pared by 4 bases and J by 5 bases, with 2 bases of the junction left unmatched. The V gene's germline CDR1 is MGHDK and CDR2 SYGVNS.

The table lists this clonotype with a few counts. The V gene is TRBV21-1, the J gene TRBJ2-3; TRBD2, as called in the table, went unchecked against the DNA. TRBV21-1 is an annotated pseudogene. This CDR3 has 16 amino acids. Here the CDR3 reads CASSKGPSGVKDTQYF. CDR3 DNA sequence: TGTGCCAGCAGCAAAGGTCCTAGCGGGGTAAAAGATACGCAGTATTTT.

The chain carries TRBV5-1 and TRBJ1-1; D is undetermined. V gave up 0 bases and J gave up 4 bases, with 13 bases separating them. Germline V gene data show CDR1 as SGHRS and CDR2 as YFSETQ. The CDR3 sequence is 15 residues long. The DNA of the CDR3 is TGCGCCAGCAGCTTGGCCGTCAGTCCCAGCACTGAAGCTTTCTTT. Translating it yields CASSLAVSPSTEAFF.

This clonotype appeared many times. V is TRBV4-3 and J is TRBJ2-3; TRBD1 matches at 10 bases. Trimming took 4 bases from V and 3 from J; bases not matched to a gene: 4. CDR1 is LGHNA, CDR2 YSLEER, per germline. This CDR3 is 15 amino acids long. CDR3 sequence reads: CASSLGTGETDTQYF. CDR3 coding DNA: TGCGCCAGCAGCCTCGGGACAGGGGAGACAGATACGCAGTATTTT.

This rearrangement joins TRBV4-2 to TRBJ2-1; 9 nucleotides line up with TRBD2. V gave up 0 bases and J gave up 6 bases; unmatched junction bases: 6. Looked up from germline, CDR1 is LGHNA and CDR2 is YNFKEQ. The CDR3 is made up of 16 amino acids. In DNA form, the CDR3 reads TGTGCCAGCAGCCAAGAAGGCGGGGGGGACCTCAATGAGCAGTTCTTC. Translation: CASSQEGGGDLNEQFF.

CDR3 DNA: TGTGCCAGCAGCTCTTGGGGAGGCTACACCTTC. Protein sequence: CASSSWGGYTF. The chain is built from TRBV9 and TRBJ1-2; unclear D gene. Germline CDR1 is SGDLS and CDR2 is YYNGEE. The V end was cut by 4 bases, the J end by 8 bases, with 9 bases between. This CDR3 has 11 residues.

V and J are TRBV5-1 and TRBJ2-2, with D uncertain. Germline V gene data show CDR1 as SGHRS and CDR2 as YFSETQ. The CDR3 is 11 residues long. V lost 6 bases and J 6 bases, leaving 6 bases between the germline ends. CDR3 in amino acids: CASKGSGELFF. DNA for the CDR3: TGCGCCAGCAAAGGTTCCGGGGAGCTGTTTTTT.

This clonotype was seen a handful of times. This chain uses TRBV4-2 with TRBJ1-4, with 7 nucleotides matching TRBD1. The ends lost 6 bases at V and 7 bases at J; junction bases unmatched: 11. The CDR3 spans 15 residues. Germline CDR1 and CDR2: LGHNA and YNFKEQ. Here the CDR3 DNA reads TGTGCCAGCAGTCAGACAGGGTATAAGGGTGAAAAACTGTTTTTT. Protein product: CASSQTGYKGEKLFF.

This clonotype was recorded at least ten times. This chain uses TRBV4-1 with TRBJ2-1; D uncertain. Looked up from germline, CDR1 is MGHRA and CDR2 is YSYEKL. Trimming cost V 3 bases and J 8 bases, with 8 bases left between them. The CDR3 sequence is 12 residues long. Written as DNA, the CDR3 is TGCGCCAGCAGCCACCTTCGGGATGAGCAGTTCTTC. Protein: CASSHLRDEQFF.

This clonotype appeared a few times. CDR3 bases: TGTGCCAGCAGCTGGGGACAGGTGAACACTGAAGCTTTCTTT. Its translation: CASSWGQVNTEAFF. This chain uses TRBV7-2 with TRBJ1-1, with TRBD1 matching 8 bases. The germline gives CDR1 SGHTA, CDR2 FQGNSA. V lost 4 bases, J lost 0 bases, and 1 base stayed unmatched. CDR3 length equals 14 residues.

The table lists this clonotype with a few counts. The chain recombines TRBV5-1 with TRBJ2-1; tentatively, D is TRBD1 or TRBD2 (6 bases each). This CDR3 contains 16 residues. In germline, CDR1 is SGHRS, CDR2 YFSETQ. V was clipped by 1 base and J by 9 bases, with 20 bases between them. CDR3 sequence (DNA): TGCGCCAGCAGCTTGTCCCCGCAGGGCGAGGGGGGTGAGCAGTTCTTC. It is translated as CASSLSPQGEGGEQFF.

The chain has TRBV7-3 and TRBJ2-6, with TRBD1 matching 9 bases. The length of the CDR3 is 19 residues. The V and J ends lost 5 bases and 2 bases, in that order; junction bases with no gene match: 13. Germline V gene lookup returns CDR1 SGHTA and CDR2 FQGTGA. CDR3 nucleotides: TGTGCCAGCAGCGGGGATCACGGGGACAGGGTGACTGGGGCCAACGTCCTGACTTTC. Translation gives CASSGDHGDRVTGANVLTF.

This clonotype was counted only a few times. The V gene is TRBV29-1, the J gene TRBJ1-4; the match to TRBD1 covers 7 bases. The CDR3 loop spans 13 amino acids. Germline lookup yields CDR1 SQVTM and CDR2 ANQGSEA. Unmatched junction bases numbered 9, after V lost 6 bases and J lost 8 bases. CDR3 DNA sequence: TGCAGCGTCTACAGGGGCCTGGAGGAAAAACTGTTTTTT. Translation gives CSVYRGLEEKLFF.

This clonotype turned up a few times. This chain uses TRBV5-1 with TRBJ1-6; 7 bases are a match to TRBD1. The CDR3 loop spans 13 amino acids. Germline V gene data show CDR1 as SGHRS and CDR2 as YFSETQ. With V trimmed by 7 bases and J by 5 bases, 3 bases remained unmatched. DNA for the CDR3: TGCGCCAGCGCCGGGACAGATAATTCACCCCTCCACTTT. It translates to CASAGTDNSPLHF. The full variable domain, rest sourced from reference TRBV5-1 and TRBJ1-6, is KAGVTQTPRYLIKTRGQQVTLSCSPISGHRSVSWYQQTPGQGLQFLFEYFSETQRNKGNFPGRFSGRQFSNSRSEMNVSTLELGDSALYLCASAGTDNSPLHFGNGTRLTVT.

This sequence joins TRBV20-1 and TRBJ2-5; either TRBD1 or TRBD2 may fit D (5 bases each). Germline CDR1 and CDR2: DFQATT and SNEGSKA (reference sequence). The CDR3 contains 13 residues. The CDR3 nucleotides are TGCAGCCTTGGATCCGGGGCACAAGAGACCCAGTACTTC. It yields the protein CSLGSGAQETQYF.

The genes are TRBV7-2 and TRBJ2-3; D possibly corresponds to TRBD2 (6 bases). Trimming stripped 2 bases from V and 2 bases from J, with 17 bases between. Germline V gene lookup returns CDR1 SGHTA and CDR2 FQGNSA. This CDR3 region has 17 residues. The CDR3 bases are TGTGCCAGCAGCTTAAGTTCGCGGGGTTTATTCACAGATACGCAGTATTTT. It codes for CASSLSSRGLFTDTQYF.

There are a few counts of this clonotype. The chain combines TRBV12-3 or TRBV12-4 with TRBJ1-5; no reliable D call. With 7 bases removed from V and 7 bases from J, the gap between germline ends came to 17 bases. CDR3 length: 14 residues. The DNA of the CDR3 is TGTGCCAGCACCTCAGGTCCGGGTCGGCAGCCCCAGCATTTT. Translating gives CASTSGPGRQPQHF.

Only a few counts were recorded for this clonotype. The gene calls are TRBV5-6 and TRBJ1-4, with D unresolved. Trimming pared 4 bases from V and 8 bases from J, leaving 18 bases between. In germline, CDR1 is SGHDT, CDR2 YYEEEE. This CDR3 region has 15 residues. The CDR3 DNA reads TGTGCCAGCAGCCGAAGACCGCGGCCGATCGAAAAACTGTTTTTT. Residues: CASSRRPRPIEKLFF.

This clonotype was seen more than once but under ten times. The chain employs TRBV4-1 and TRBJ2-5, with a possible D match to TRBD1 (6 bases). The CDR3 is 14 amino acids. The V end lost 5 bases, the J end lost 10 bases, and 20 bases lay between the germline ends. Germline V CDR1 and CDR2: MGHRA, YSYEKL. The CDR3 bases are TGCGCCAGCAGCTCAGGACAGAACCAAGAGTACCAGTACTTC. Translating gives CASSSGQNQEYQYF.

This clonotype was detected only a few times. This rearrangement joins TRBV5-1 to TRBJ2-1; a possible D gene is TRBD2 (6 bases). The CDR3 sequence is 15 residues long. In germline, CDR1 is SGHRS, CDR2 YFSETQ. Deletions cut 0 bases from V and 10 bases from J, with 17 bases between. DNA of the CDR3: TGCGCCAGCAGCTTGGGTGTCTCCGGGGGACGGGAGCAGTTCTTC. Its protein product is CASSLGVSGGREQFF.

This clonotype turned up a few times. The chain recombines TRBV5-1 with TRBJ2-3; D may match TRBD1 or TRBD2 (5 bases each). The CDR3 covers 17 residues. CDR1 and CDR2 (germline): SGHRS, YFSETQ. V was cut by 0 bases and J by 0 bases, with 14 bases left in between. The CDR3, as DNA: TGCGCCAGCAGCTTGGTTCTAGGGGACGGCAGCACAGATACGCAGTATTTT. Residues: CASSLVLGDGSTDTQYF.